A selection of T cell receptor beta chains follows, all from one sample in a study of TIL therapy for anti-PD-1-resistant metastatic lung cancer. The assay was immunoSEQ multiplex PCR, and TCRdb's table has in-frame clones only and misses some. The sample shows 25,000 to 40,000 clones, around three quarters of them seen only once. The input for sequencing was blood, taken at baseline. These TCRs come from a woman between 30 and 80 years old with non-small cell lung cancer. The CDR3 runs from the conserved cysteine through the conserved F or W. The D gene is left open where the match is weak. A row's size may be missing; if present it is once, few, many or a size class.

TRBD1	TRBJ1-5	TRBV19	once	TGTGCCAGTAGCCAACAGGGGGGCAATCAGCCCCAGCATTTT	CASSQQGGNQPQHF
.	TRBJ1-2	TRBV7-8	.	TGTGCCAGCAGCAGAGACAGTAACTATGGCTACACCTTC	CASSRDSNYGYTF
.	TRBJ1-4	TRBV6-5	.	TGTGCCAGCAGTGACTCAGGGTGGGGGAATGAAAAACTGTTTTTT	CASSDSGWGNEKLFF
.	TRBJ2-2	TRBV10-1	.	TGCGCCAGCAGTGAGTCCTGGAACACCGGGGAGCTGTTTTTT	CASSESWNTGELFF
TRBD1	TRBJ2-7	TRBV7-2	.	TGTGCCAGCAGCTTTACCGGGACAGGCTCCTACGAGCAGTACTTC	CASSFTGTGSYEQYF
.	TRBJ2-2	TRBV2	.	TGTGCCAGCAGCCTAAGGGGGTCTATTGGCGGGGAGCTGTTTTTT	CASSLRGSIGGELFF
.	TRBJ2-1	TRBV7-2	.	TGTGCCAGCAGCGCCAGGACGACTCCAGAGCAGTTCTTC	CASSARTTPEQFF
TRBD1	TRBJ1-5	TRBV18	.	TGTGCCAGCTCACCACGTGGGACAGGGGGGGGTCAGCCCCAGCATTTT	CASSPRGTGGGQPQHF
.	TRBJ1-2	TRBV4-1	few	TGCGCCAGCAGCCAAGATCTCCAGTTCTATGGCTACACCTTC	CASSQDLQFYGYTF
TRBD1	TRBJ1-3	TRBV15	.	TGTGCCACCAGCAGAGGGACAGGGCCGAGCAGCGTAAACACCATATATTTT	CATSRGTGPSSVNTIYF
.	TRBJ1-1	TRBV5-4	.	TGTGCCAGCAGCTTGGGATCAGCCTTGAACACTGAAGCTTTCTTT	CASSLGSALNTEAFF
TRBD2	TRBJ2-7	TRBV19	few	TGTGCCAGTAGTATCGGGGCTCTCGGGGGGGAGCAGTACTTC	CASSIGALGGEQYF
.	TRBJ2-7	TRBV5-1	.	TGCGCCAGCAGCCCCCGACTCCAAAGTACCTACGAGCAGTACTTC	CASSPRLQSTYEQYF
.	TRBJ2-7	TRBV6-5	.	TGTGCCAGCAGTTACGGAATCGAGCAGTACTTC	CASSYGIEQYF
.	TRBJ2-5	TRBV11-2	.	TGTGCCAGCAGTCGAACAGGAGAGCAAGAGACCCAGTACTTC	CASSRTGEQETQYF
.	TRBJ2-7	TRBV5-6	.	TGTGCCAGCAGCTTGGGACTCTCTTCCTACGAGCAGTACTTC	CASSLGLSSYEQYF
.	TRBJ1-5	TRBV6-1	.	TGTGCCAGTCTACAGGGTTTTGGACAGCCCCAGCATTTT	CASLQGFGQPQHF
.	TRBJ1-2	TRBV27	.	TGTGCCAGCAGTCGCCAGGGAGCCTATGGCTACACCTTC	CASSRQGAYGYTF
.	TRBJ2-2	TRBV27	.	TGTGCCAGCAGGTGGGACAAGACGAACACCGGGGAGCTGTTTTTT	CASRWDKTNTGELFF
.	TRBJ2-7	TRBV7-2	.	TGTGCCAGCAGCTACCCGGACTCGGCCTACGAGCAGTACTTC	CASSYPDSAYEQYF
.	TRBJ2-2	TRBV21-1	.	TGTGCCAGCAGCAAAGGCGGAGGGCAGAACACCGGGGAGCTGTTTTTT	CASSKGGGQNTGELFF
TRBD1	TRBJ1-3	TRBV7-6	once	TGTGCCAGCAGCTTAGGAGGGGGCTTGGGTGGAAACACCATATATTTT	CASSLGGGLGGNTIYF
TRBD1	TRBJ2-7	TRBV27	.	TGTGCCAGCAGTCGACAGGGGCCAGGGGACGAGCAGTACTTC	CASSRQGPGDEQYF
.	TRBJ2-7	TRBV10-1	few	TGCGCCAGCTCTCACCTGGGACAAGGCCCGGGGGAGCAGTACTTC	CASSHLGQGPGEQYF
.	TRBJ1-3	TRBV11-2	.	TGTGCCAGCAGGACTTGGGGTGAAGAAAACACCATATATTTT	CASRTWGEENTIYF
.	TRBJ2-1	TRBV10-3	.	TGTGCCATCAGTGAGCCGGGAGCCGGATGGGAGCAGTTCTTC	CAISEPGAGWEQFF
.	TRBJ2-5	TRBV2	.	TGTGCCAGCAGTGATCGCGTGGTGGAGACCCAGTACTTC	CASSDRVVETQYF
TRBD2	TRBJ2-1	TRBV19	.	TGTGCCAGTAGGGGACTAGACTATGAGCAGTTCTTC	CASRGLDYEQFF